What follows are 14 T cell receptor beta chains derived from one specimen sequenced in a study of T-cell reconstitution after alpha-beta-depleted transplantation in children. Unique molecular identifiers were used in preparing the TCRbeta library. TCRdb independently ran MiXCR on the PCR reads; one entry per CDR3 protein. The sample yields 450,000 to 700,000 distinct CDR3 sequences, over 20% seen once. Sequenced material: PBMCs, taken before TCRalphabeta/CD19-depleted stem cell transplant. These receptors came from a boy under two years old with Wiskott-Aldrich syndrome, due to receive a stem cell transplant.

The V gene is TRBV20-1, the J gene TRBJ2-7; TRBD2 aligns across 9 bases. Germline CDR1 reads DFQATT; CDR2 reads SNEGSKA (reference sequence). This CDR3 spans 17 amino acids. The V segment lost 1 base and the J segment 3 bases; nucleotides outside the gene matches: 13. In DNA form, the CDR3 reads TGCAGTGCTAGAGTGGTAGCGGGAGTGGGCTTACTCTACGAGCAGTACTTC. Amino acids: CSARVVAGVGLLYEQYF.

The CDR3 here is CASSIGRQGLLAGELFF. The DNA for the CDR3 is TGTGCCAGTAGTATAGGGAGACAGGGGCTTCTTGCCGGGGAGCTGTTTTTT. This chain links TRBV19 with TRBJ2-2, with 8 positions matching TRBD1. The CDR3 runs to 17 residues. Germline loops: CDR1 LNHDA, CDR2 SQIVND (reference sequence). V lost 1 base, J lost 6 bases, and 10 bases stayed unmatched. Complete variable domain (other parts from reference TRBV19 and TRBJ2-2): DGGITQSPKYLFRKEGQNVTLSCEQNLNHDAMYWYRQDPGQGLRLIYYSQIVNDFQKGDIAEGYSVSREKKESFPLTVTSAQKNPTAFYLCASSIGRQGLLAGELFFGEGSRLTVL.

This clonotype showed up just a few times. The chain combines TRBV20-1 with TRBJ2-1; 11 nucleotides align to TRBD2. CDR3 size: 17 residues. From germline, CDR1 is DFQATT and CDR2 SNEGSKA (reference sequence). After removal of 6 bases from V and 3 bases from J, the junction contained 13 bases not matched to a gene. CDR3 DNA sequence: TGCAGTGCCATATCGTTCCAGGGACTAGCGGTCTACAATGAGCAGTTCTTC. It specifies CSAISFQGLAVYNEQFF.

The J gene is TRBJ1-6, the V gene TRBV12-3 or TRBV12-4; D is perhaps TRBD1 (5 bases). Trimming took off 4 bases at V and 7 bases at J, with 14 bases between the two ends. The CDR3 runs 15 residues. The CDR3 is CASSSGGPRNSPLHF. As DNA, the CDR3 is TGTGCCAGCAGTTCTGGGGGACCTAGGAATTCACCCCTCCACTTT.

This chain joins TRBV12-3 or TRBV12-4 and TRBJ2-1; TRBD2 might be the D (6 bases). CDR3 length: 16 amino acids. V lost 1 base and J 3 bases, leaving 13 bases between the germline ends. The CDR3 region is CASSLVYGSGYNEQFF. CDR3 nucleotide sequence: TGTGCCAGCAGTTTAGTGTACGGGAGTGGCTACAATGAGCAGTTCTTC.

The CDR3 DNA is TGTGCCAGCAGTGGAGACCAGGGGTCTGGGGCCAACGTCCTGACTTTC. Encoded protein: CASSGDQGSGANVLTF. The chain links TRBV6-1 to TRBJ2-6, with TRBD1 as a possible D gene (6 bases). Trimming cost V 4 bases and J 1 base, with 11 bases left between them. Germline loops: CDR1 MNHNS, CDR2 SASEGT. This CDR3 is 16 amino acids long.

This clonotype was counted only a few times. The chain couples TRBV12-3 or TRBV12-4 to TRBJ2-1; 10 nucleotides align to TRBD1. V lost 2 bases and J lost 9; bases outside the gene matches: 4. The length of the CDR3 is 14 residues. CDR3 region: CASSLTGQGTEQFF. DNA of the CDR3: TGTGCCAGCAGTTTAACGGGACAGGGGACTGAGCAGTTCTTC.

This clonotype was seen a handful of times. The CDR3 is CASSLLAGEISYEQYF. CDR3 bases: TGCGCCAGCAGCCTCCTAGCGGGAGAAATTTCCTACGAGCAGTACTTC. The chain combines TRBV5-1 with TRBJ2-7; 10 positions agree with TRBD2. CDR1 is SGHRS, CDR2 YFSETQ, per germline. This CDR3 has 16 amino acids. With V trimmed by 4 bases and J by 1 base, 8 bases remained unmatched.

This sequence joins TRBV9 and TRBJ2-6; D not resolved. Germline V gene data show CDR1 as SGDLS and CDR2 as YYNGEE. The CDR3 is made up of 15 amino acids. V was pared by 3 bases and J by 2 bases, with 9 bases between. CDR3 DNA: TGTGCCAGCAGCGCCGGGTCTACTGGGGCCAACGTCCTGACTTTC. Amino acids: CASSAGSTGANVLTF.

The V and J genes are TRBV7-8 and TRBJ2-7, with unresolved D. With 0 bases removed from V and 3 bases from J, the gap between germline ends came to 15 bases. This CDR3 spans 16 amino acids. CDR1 is SGHVS, CDR2 FQNEAQ, per germline. The CDR3 coding sequence is TGTGCCAGCAGCTTAGCGCGCTACGGATTTAACTACGAGCAGTACTTC. Amino acids: CASSLARYGFNYEQYF.

The CDR3 sequence is CASSELAGIWQYF. The CDR3 nucleotides read TGTGCCAGCAGTGAACTAGCGGGCATATGGCAGTACTTC. The chain uses TRBV2 and TRBJ2-7; TRBD2 agrees at 8 bases. Germline V gives CDR1 SNHLY, CDR2 FYNNEI. The CDR3 is 13 residues long. V was clipped by 2 bases and J by 9 bases; unmatched bases: 6.

The V gene is TRBV9, the J gene TRBJ1-4, with TRBD1 matching 11 bases. The germline gives CDR1 SGDLS, CDR2 YYNGEE. V shed 3 bases and J 7 bases; nucleotides not matched to a gene: 14. The CDR3 spans 18 residues. CDR3 bases: TGTGCCAGCAGCGGCCGGGACAGGGGGATCGAGGGTCGTGAAAAACTGTTTTTT. The encoded protein is CASSGRDRGIEGREKLFF.

V is TRBV18 and J is TRBJ2-7; D gene ambiguous. The germline V gene encodes CDR1 KGHSH and CDR2 LQKENI. Trimming removed 6 bases from V and 2 bases from J, with 17 bases in between. The CDR3 extends over 15 amino acids. CDR3 DNA sequence: TGTGCCAGCTCCGCACCAGGCCCGGGTACCTACGAGCAGTACTTC. It encodes CASSAPGPGTYEQYF.

The sample holds a few counts of this clonotype. The chain combines TRBV5-1 with TRBJ2-1; D not certain. The V gene's germline CDR1 is SGHRS and CDR2 YFSETQ. V lost 4 bases to trimming and J lost 8 bases, with 16 bases between them. The CDR3 loop spans 14 amino acids. The CDR3 nucleotides are TGCGCCAGCAGCCCCCGTACCCTTGGGGATGAGCAGTTCTTC. Translation: CASSPRTLGDEQFF.